This T cell receptor (beta chain) is drawn from a study of post-analysis software for immune sequencing data (dated by TCRdb to 2015 to 2017). Regarding the study in general: Disease courses on record covered relapsing-remitting, secondary progressive and progressive-relapsing multiple sclerosis, though some patients had no subtype annotation. The patient repertoires were set against eleven to twelve previously published healthy control repertoires from donors whose ages ranged from roughly 6 to 27 years. A subset of samples was prepared in parallel using single-end sample barcoding, then pooled and co-amplified after Illumina adapter ligation. The study at large found these results: Significantly lower normalized Chao1 diversity was found in multiple sclerosis patients than in controls, suggesting substantial peripheral T-cell clonal expansion. The control group was slightly older than the multiple sclerosis patient group. Patients showed significantly higher frequencies than controls for roughly five TRBV segments, among them TRBV5-6, TRBV5-1 and TRBV20-1. Direct clustering with F measure revealed strong co-clustering of samples prepared in the same batch, which led to a batch-effect correction.

TCR beta repertoires were profiled from peripheral blood of more than ten young patients with multiple sclerosis to demonstrate the VDJtools post-analysis software. The multiple sclerosis patients were children and adolescents between about 6 and 15 years of age. As for this clonotype: This clone's antigen is unknown. No much larger clone exists at a distance of one base, and base qualities are not known.

According to the germline V gene, CDR1 reads SGHTA and CDR2 reads FQGNSA. The CDR3, from cysteine to phenylalanine, totals 16 residues. The sequence is cut down to CDR3 DNA, 48 bases in frame from base 1. V loses 5 bases at its end and J loses 4 bases; junction bases beyond the gene matches: 9. Library generation was performed with PCR. Sequencing took place on an Illumina HiSeq 2500. To reduce PCR and sequencing biases, unique molecular identifiers were built into the TCR beta cDNA libraries. Every 1 to 10 million input T cells yielded 500,000 or so cDNA molecules, meaning each molecule approximated one T cell. The same protocol used for the earlier healthy control dataset was applied to prepare and sequence the patient libraries. Within a given batch, samples were prepared together, multiplexed and sequenced on the same HiSeq lane. On the study's bioinformatics: MIGEC handled the raw barcoded reads, throwing out single-read molecular identifier groups before consensus assembly and CDR3 extraction. Clonotype tables were post-analysed with VDJtools, and diversity was normalized by down-sampling all datasets to the smallest sample size. To correct batch-related cross-sample contamination, repertoire overlap clustering matched CDR3 amino acid sequences but not nucleotide sequences. TCRdb applied fastp at Q25 and MiXCR to the public reads, then kept only in-frame beta chains. CDR3 protein duplicates are merged, each entry listing the most common genes and DNA. The authors' filters were not applied to this entry. This sample gives approximately 690,000 distinct CDR3 sequences in total; 55% to 60% of them show up just once. The top ten clonotypes cover over 9% of the sample.

Sequencing was done on a sample of blood. The chain joins TRBV7-2 to TRBJ1-3, with 9 central nucleotides matching TRBD1. The sequence came from a girl aged 2-10 years with multiple sclerosis. The nucleotide sequence is TGTGCCAGCAGCCAACTGGGACAGGGTTACGGAAACACCATATATTTT. This translates into CASSQLGQGYGNTIYF.